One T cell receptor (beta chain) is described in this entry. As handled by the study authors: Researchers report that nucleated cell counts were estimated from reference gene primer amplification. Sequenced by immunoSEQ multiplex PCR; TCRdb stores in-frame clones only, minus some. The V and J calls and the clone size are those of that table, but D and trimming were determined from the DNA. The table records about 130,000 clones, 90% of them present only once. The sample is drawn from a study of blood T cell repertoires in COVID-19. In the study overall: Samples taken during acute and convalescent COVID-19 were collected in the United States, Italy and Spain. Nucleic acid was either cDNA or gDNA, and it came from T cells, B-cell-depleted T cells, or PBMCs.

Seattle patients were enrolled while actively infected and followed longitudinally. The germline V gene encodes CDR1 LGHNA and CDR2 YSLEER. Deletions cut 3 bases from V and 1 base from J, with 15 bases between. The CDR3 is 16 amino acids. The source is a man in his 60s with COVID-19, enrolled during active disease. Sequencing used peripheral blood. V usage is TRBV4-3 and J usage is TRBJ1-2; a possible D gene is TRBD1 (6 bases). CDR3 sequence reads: CASSQGAQSLNYGYTF. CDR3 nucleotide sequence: TGCGCCAGCAGCCAGGGGGCGCAATCCCTTAACTATGGCTACACCTTC.